Included here is one TCR beta chain sequence, with context. The antigen it binds to is not known. Base qualities were left out, and no much larger clone turns up one base away. This specimen comes from a study of CD4 and CD8 cells across lung adenocarcinoma regions (dated by TCRdb to the late 2010s). Background for the entire study: The study compared tumor centers with tumor margins to examine intratumor heterogeneity of the T cell receptor repertoire.

Looking up the germline V gene yields CDR1 MNHNS and CDR2 SASEGT. Reading from cysteine to phenylalanine, the CDR3 counts 16 amino acids. Just the 48-base CDR3 DNA is kept, in frame starting at base 1. At the junction V is shortened by 6 bases and J by 13 bases, with 28 bases in between. Donors were patients with localized lung adenocarcinoma, a subtype of non-small cell lung cancer. Samples were obtained from the margins of localized lung adenocarcinomas. For TCR repertoire analysis, CD8+ T cells from tumor tissue were profiled apart from CD4+ T cells. The library was built by means of PCR. The instrument given in TCRdb is HiSeq X Ten. In TCRdb, the public reads were trimmed at Q25 with fastp and aligned with MiXCR, with productive beta chains retained. All rows with the same CDR3 protein become a single entry with the most common DNA and genes. The sample table records about 11,000 distinct CDR3 sequences; about three fifths of these occur just once. The ten largest account for about 88% of the sample.

The specimen was CD8+ T cells from the margin of a lung tumor. Explained via the paper, the cell subset or site label denotes: tumor margin region. The clonotype was recovered from a male donor with lung adenocarcinoma. The CD4 and CD8 labels of this study may be unreliable. The V and J segments used are TRBV6-1 and TRBJ2-4; the D region possibly corresponds to TRBD2 (6 bases align). CDR3 protein: CASSDAGRGAKDTQYF. In nucleotides, the sequence is TGTGCCAGCAGCGATGCGGGGCGAGGCGCCAAAGATACGCAGTACTTC.